This passage covers 25 T cell receptor beta chains from one sample sequenced in a study of T cells in Graves' hyperthyroidism and ophthalmopathy. The investigators amplified TCR beta CDR3 regions from RNA transcripts. First-round RT-PCR with HTBI primers amplified the TCR CDR3 region. TCRdb re-analysed the multiplex PCR reads in MiXCR, keeping a single row per CDR3 protein. Of 85,000 to 110,000 distinct CDR3 sequences in the sample, approximately 50% were seen once. Sequences were obtained from blood. Source of these receptors: a man aged 40-50 years with Graves' hyperthyroidism.

The V call is TRBV5-1, the J call TRBJ2-3, with 10 bases matching TRBD2. The CDR3 is made up of 16 amino acids. From germline, CDR1 is SGHRS and CDR2 YFSETQ. The junction had 13 bases not matched to a gene; V was cut back by 1 base and J by 11 bases. DNA of the CDR3: TGCGCCAGCAGCTTGAGAGCGGGGGGGTCCTACAATGAGCAGTATTTT. Translated, it gives CASSLRAGGSYNEQYF.

This clonotype occurred many times. J is TRBJ2-3 and V is TRBV6-5; maybe TRBD1 (8 bases). V was clipped by 5 bases and J by 0 bases, with 18 bases between them. This CDR3 spans 17 amino acids. Germline CDR1 MNHEY, CDR2 SVGAGI. The CDR3, as DNA: TGTGCCAGCAGTCCTCACAGGGGGGGGACTAGCACAGATACGCAGTATTTT. As protein: CASSPHRGGTSTDTQYF.

V is TRBV3-2 and J is TRBJ2-5; TRBD2 reflects the table's D call only, with no check against the DNA. TRBV3-2 is flagged as a pseudogene. The CDR3 runs to 23 residues. The CDR3 loop is CASSLPTSDTMSSLRDGQETQYF. The CDR3, as DNA: TGTGCCAGCAGCCTACCGACTAGCGATACAATGAGCAGTTTACGGGACGGACAAGAGACCCAGTACTTC.

This clonotype was observed a handful of times. The V gene is TRBV6-5, the J gene TRBJ2-2; 7 bases line up with TRBD1. The trim removed 2 bases at V and 2 bases at J, leaving 5 bases unmatched. Germline V gene lookup returns CDR1 MNHEY and CDR2 SVGAGI. CDR3 size: 16 residues. The CDR3 nucleotides read TGTGCCAGCAGTTACCAGACAGGGTCTAACACCGGGGAGCTGTTTTTT. This codes for CASSYQTGSNTGELFF.

J is TRBJ2-2 and V is TRBV24-1; TRBD1 matches at 9 bases. This CDR3 is 16 amino acids long. V dropped 5 bases and J dropped 5; count of bases not matched to a gene: 8. CDR1 and CDR2 (germline): KGHDR, SFDVKD. The CDR3 loop reads CATSASTGTGTGELFF. The CDR3 DNA follows: TGTGCCACCAGTGCTTCTACCGGGACAGGGACCGGGGAGCTGTTTTTT.

This clonotype showed up many times. V and J are TRBV19 and TRBJ2-2; the D gene is possibly TRBD1 (5 bases). V was cut by 4 bases and J by 6 bases, with 15 bases left in between. Germline lookup yields CDR1 LNHDA and CDR2 SQIVND (reference sequence). The CDR3 totals 15 residues. CDR3 in amino acids: CASSKGAPGAGELFF. CDR3 in DNA: TGTGCCAGTAGTAAAGGGGCTCCAGGCGCCGGGGAGCTGTTTTTT.

This clonotype appeared many times. V and J are TRBV24-1 and TRBJ1-2; 9 bases are a match to TRBD1. J lost 4 bases, V lost 10 bases, and 9 bases had no gene match. There are 14 residues in the CDR3. Germline assignment: CDR1 KGHDR and CDR2 SFDVKD. CDR3 amino acids: CATPHSDRGYGYTF. CDR3 sequence (DNA): TGTGCCACACCCCACTCGGACAGGGGCTATGGCTACACCTTC.

The sample holds many counts of this clonotype. V usage is TRBV20-1 and J usage is TRBJ2-3; TRBD2 might be the D (6 bases). The CDR3 sequence is 12 residues long. V lost 3 bases and J 8 bases, leaving 12 bases between the germline ends. CDR1 and CDR2 (germline): DFQATT, SNEGSKA (reference sequence). The CDR3 coding sequence is TGCAGTGCTAGTAGTGGGACTGTTACGCAGTATTTT. Residues: CSASSGTVTQYF.

For this clonotype: One end of the junction fails to match germline, which may point to a read error. The V and J genes are TRBV7-7 and TRBJ2-1; D is possibly TRBD2 (5 bases). Germline assignment: CDR1 SSHAT and CDR2 FNYEAQ (reference sequence). This CDR3 region has 13 residues. The CDR3 protein is CASSFSYNNAQFF. In DNA, the CDR3 is TGCGCTAGCAGCTTTTCATACAACAATGCGCAGTTCTTC.

This clonotype occurred many times. J is TRBJ2-2 and V is TRBV25-1; TRBD1 agrees at 7 bases. The CDR3 covers 14 residues. The germline V gene encodes CDR1 MGHDK and CDR2 SYGVNS. V gave up 4 bases and J gave up 5 bases; unmatched junction bases: 4. DNA of the CDR3: TGTGCCAGCAGTGGTACAGGGGATACCGGGGAGCTGTTTTTT. Encoded protein: CASSGTGDTGELFF.

This clonotype was counted many times. The J gene is TRBJ1-6, the V gene TRBV7-8; D unclear. Trimming removed 4 bases from V and 2 bases from J, with 12 bases in between. Germline V CDR1 and CDR2: SGHVS, FQNEAQ. The CDR3 loop spans 16 amino acids. The CDR3 protein is CASSSKTGTYNSPLHF. The DNA of the CDR3 is TGTGCCAGCAGCTCCAAGACCGGCACCTATAATTCACCCCTCCACTTT.

The table lists this clonotype with many counts. The chain has TRBV6-6 and TRBJ2-6, with D tentatively TRBD1 (5 bases). V gave up 6 bases and J gave up 0 bases, with 6 bases separating them. The CDR3 contains 14 residues. The germline CDR1 and CDR2 sequences are MNHNY and SVGAGI (reference sequence). The CDR3 bases are TGTGCCAGCAGAGACAGCTCTGGGGCCAACGTCCTGACTTTC. It translates to CASRDSSGANVLTF.

The rearrangement joins TRBV2 to TRBJ1-1; tentatively, D is TRBD1 (5 bases). V lost 8 bases to trimming and J lost 0 bases, with 13 bases between them. Germline-derived CDR1 and CDR2 are SNHLY and FYNNEI. CDR3 length: 14 residues. CDR3 in amino acids: CASAGRGMNTEAFF. DNA of the CDR3: TGTGCCAGCGCCGGACGGGGGATGAACACTGAAGCTTTCTTT.

The CDR3 DNA follows: TGTGCCAGCAGTTTACCTCAGGTGCGACATAGCAATCAGCCCCAGCATTTT. Protein sequence: CASSLPQVRHSNQPQHF. The V and J genes are TRBV27 and TRBJ1-5; no reliable D call. The CDR3 totals 17 residues. Trimming took 2 bases from V and 0 from J, leaving 14 bases between them. The germline V gene has CDR1 MNHEY and CDR2 SMNVEV (reference sequence).

The CDR3 sequence: CASSQADNEQFF. The DNA of the CDR3 is TGTGCCAGCAGCCAGGCCGACAATGAGCAGTTCTTC. The chain joins TRBV14 to TRBJ2-1; unclear D gene. Looked up from germline, CDR1 is SGHDN and CDR2 is FVKESK. The CDR3 length is 12 residues. Trimming left V 3 bases short and J 5 bases short, with 5 bases between.

The chain joins TRBV19 to TRBJ2-3; D is possibly TRBD1 or TRBD2 (5 bases each). Looked up from germline, CDR1 is LNHDA and CDR2 is SQIVND (reference sequence). V was pared by 3 bases and J by 5 bases, with 21 bases between. There are 17 residues in the CDR3. This CDR3 reads CASSIQLASYGGDTQYF. The CDR3 nucleotides read TGTGCCAGTAGTATCCAACTGGCTAGTTATGGGGGAGATACGCAGTATTTT.

The CDR3 nucleotides read TGTGCCAGCAGCTTAGGGGTAGGGGGCGCCCCGGATGAGCAGTATTTT. It encodes CASSLGVGGAPDEQYF. This chain joins TRBV7-8 and TRBJ2-3; 7 nucleotides match TRBD1. The length of the CDR3 is 16 residues. Germline CDR1 SGHVS, CDR2 FQNEAQ. Unmatched junction bases numbered 15, after V lost 1 base and J lost 11 bases.

This clonotype was observed at least ten times. The chain recombines TRBV7-4 with TRBJ2-6; TRBD1 might be the D (6 bases). The CDR3 totals 19 residues. Germline assignment: CDR1 SGHVT and CDR2 SQSDAQ. V lost 1 base, J lost 2 bases, and 18 bases lay in between. The CDR3 here is CASSLDAGATVPGANVLTF. The DNA of the CDR3 is TGTGCCAGCAGCTTAGACGCAGGGGCCACCGTACCTGGGGCCAACGTCCTGACTTTC. The whole variable domain, remainder taken from reference TRBV7-4 and TRBJ2-6, is GAGVSQSPRYKVAKRGRDVALRCDSISGHVTLYWYRQTLGQGSEVLTYSQSDAQRDKSGRPSGRFSAERPERSVSTLKIQRTEQGDSAVYLCASSLDAGATVPGANVLTFGAGSRLTVL.

There are many counts of this clonotype. The chain is built from TRBV2 and TRBJ2-7; D is undetermined. CDR1 is SNHLY, CDR2 FYNNEI, per germline. V was pared by 7 bases and J by 2 bases, with 12 bases between. The CDR3 covers 13 residues. The chain's CDR3 is CASKVDGTYEQYF. CDR3 DNA sequence: TGTGCCAGCAAGGTGGATGGAACCTACGAGCAGTACTTC.

This clonotype was counted at least ten times. The chain joins TRBV7-3 to TRBJ2-1; D gene ambiguous. Germline CDR1 and CDR2: SGHTA and FQGTGA. This CDR3 spans 14 amino acids. V was trimmed by 5 bases and J by 0 bases, leaving 8 bases between them. CDR3 DNA: TGTGCCAGCAGCCATACTGGCTCCTACAATGAGCAGTTCTTC. This gives the protein CASSHTGSYNEQFF.

This clonotype has a handful of counts. The gene calls are TRBV28 and TRBJ1-2, with a weak D call TRBD1 (6 bases). The CDR3 length is 15 residues. The V end was cut by 6 bases, the J end by 6 bases, with 20 bases between. Germline assignment: CDR1 MDHEN and CDR2 SYDVKM. CDR3 loop: CASSLHPRTENGYTF. As DNA, the CDR3 is TGTGCCAGCAGCCTCCACCCCAGGACAGAGAATGGCTACACCTTC.

The table lists this clonotype with many counts. This sequence joins TRBV7-9 and TRBJ2-2; either TRBD1 or TRBD2 may supply D (7 bases each). The V and J ends lost 3 bases and 8 bases respectively, with 13 bases between them. There are 14 residues in the CDR3. Germline V CDR1 and CDR2: SEHNR, FQNEAQ (reference sequence). As DNA, the CDR3 is TGTGCCAGCAGCTTCCAGGGGGGGCCTGGGGAGCTGTTTTTT. Protein sequence: CASSFQGGPGELFF.

This clonotype has a single count. The CDR3 DNA is TGTGCCAGCAGCATCACCGGGACTAATTACAATGAGCAGTTCTTC. Translation gives CASSITGTNYNEQFF. V gene TRBV7-3 combines with J gene TRBJ2-1, with 7 bases lining up with TRBD2. CDR1 is SGHTA and CDR2 is FQGTGA in the germline V gene. CDR3 size: 15 residues. With 5 bases clipped from V and 4 bases from J, the junction kept 8 bases outside the gene matches.

This clonotype was observed at least ten times. The chain has TRBV6-4 and TRBJ1-1; 7 bases are shared with TRBD1. CDR3 length: 13 residues. J was trimmed by 9 bases and V by 6 bases; bases with no gene match: 10. CDR1 is MRHNA and CDR2 is SNTAGT in the germline V gene. The CDR3 nucleotides are TGTGCCAGCAGCCCTGAGGGGGCGACTCAAGCTTTCTTT. The encoded protein is CASSPEGATQAFF.

The chain employs TRBV2 and TRBJ1-4; D gene ambiguous. CDR1 and CDR2 (germline): SNHLY, FYNNEI. V shed 6 bases and J shed 7 bases, with 9 bases lying between them. The CDR3 contains 12 residues. The CDR3 bases are TGTGCCAGCAGGATAGCGGGTGAAAAACTGTTTTTT. Translation gives CASRIAGEKLFF. Full variable domain (remainder filled in from reference TRBV2 and TRBJ1-4): EPEVTQTPSHQVTQMGQEVILRCVPISNHLYFYWYRQILGQKVEFLVSFYNNEISEKSEIFDDQFSVERPDGSNFTLKIRSTKLEDSAMYFCASRIAGEKLFFGSGTQLSVL.